This T cell receptor beta chain originates from a study of T-cell memory formation after mild COVID-19 (dated by TCRdb to the early 2020s). Regarding the study in general: TCR sequence clusters from the two donors were largely donor specific. In a couple of donors, T-cell clones that expanded and contracted after mild COVID-19 were followed by sequencing TCRalpha and TCRbeta repertoires longitudinally. Two young, previously healthy adult volunteers, one female and one male, were included in the cohort. The full study reports these points: Clones contracting from day 15 to 85 had balanced CD4/CD8 phenotypes, while a second wave expanding from day 15 to 37 was biased towards CD4+. The second-wave clones that peaked on day 37 were not confirmed to be SARS-CoV-2 specific. Contracting CD4+ clones appeared mostly in the CM and EM memory subsets, whereas CD8+ clones were enriched in EMRA. Some responding clones were found in pre-infection memory, which suggests that pre-existing cross-reactive memory T cells took part in the SARS-CoV-2 response. Only a couple of mild cases were covered in the study, and larger cohorts including severe cases with pre-infection samples were considered necessary.

TCRdb records Illumina NovaSeq 6000 as the sequencer. TCRalpha and TCRbeta cDNA libraries were constructed by 5'RACE with constant-segment primers, with sample barcodes and unique molecular identifiers being introduced. RNA was extracted from every sample with Trizol reagent. Library amplification was performed in two PCR steps, and a second sample barcode and Illumina TruSeq adapters were introduced in the second step. The libraries were sequenced on an Illumina NovaSeq using 2 x 150 bp paired-end reads. In the original analysis: Demultiplexing of reads and collapsing into UMI-guided consensus sequences were performed with migec v1.2.7. Using mixcr v2.1.11, the UMI consensuses were aligned to TRA and TRB V and J templates and assembled into clonotypes. A clonotype was counted as expanded or contracted only if both edgeR and NoisET called the change significant, with noise models trained on biological replicates. For edgeR calls, a false discovery rate-adjusted p below 0.01 and a log2 fold-change threshold of 1 were applied. As an exploratory analysis of dynamics, PCA with hierarchical clustering was applied to max-normalized trajectories of the 1000 most abundant clonotypes. Each responding clone was given a CD4 or CD8 phenotype based on the CD4+ and CD8+ repertoires, which had been sequenced separately. The raw public reads went through TCRdb reprocessing: fastp at Q25, MiXCR clone calling, in-frame beta chains kept. Every CDR3 protein is listed once, alongside the most common genes and DNA of its rows. None of the V and J calls come from the authors' own analysis; TCRdb made them. The sample has 300,000 to 400,000 distinct CDR3 sequences on record, approximately 15% of them singletons. The ten largest account for 22% of the sample.

From the germline V gene, CDR1 is SGHAT and CDR2 is FQNNGV. From its cysteine to its phenylalanine, the CDR3 spans 17 amino acids. Only the CDR3 portion is preserved as DNA: 51 bases, with reading frame beginning at the first base. At the junction V is shortened by 0 bases and J by 0 bases, with 15 bases in between. Ficoll-Paque density gradient centrifugation was the method used to isolate PBMCs. The table lists this clonotype with many counts. Its antigen specificity is not known. Per-nucleotide qualities are absent, and no much larger clonotype sits a single base away. Recombination connected TRBV11-2 to TRBJ2-7, with TRBD1 as a weak D call on 6 bases. Sequencing used PBMCs or a T cell subset sorted from them (not recorded which). This TCR derives from a young man who had mild COVID-19 (a few samples of this study predate the infection). The sample titles of this study are shuffled in the database, so cell type and time point are left out; the donor was told from shared clones. Here the CDR3 is given as CASSLDQRQGSSYEQYF. The sequence in DNA is TGTGCCAGCAGCTTAGATCAACGGCAGGGGAGCTCCTACGAGCAGTACTTC.